This T cell receptor (beta chain) came from a study of CD4 T cells in relation to SARS-CoV-2 and coronaviruses. CD4+ T cells from unexposed donors were obtained before the COVID-19 pandemic (2011-2018). The cells were cultured for about ten days before CD4+ T cells were isolated. Fresh IL-2 medium replaced half the medium on days 3 and 7. Concerning this clone itself: Antigen unknown.

Germline CDR1 is LNHDA and CDR2 is SQIVND (reference sequence). CDR3 length: 14 residues. V dropped 5 bases and J dropped 6; count of bases not matched to a gene: 4. The repertoire was sequenced with immunoSEQ multiplex PCR; TCRdb's copy has only in-frame clones and lacks some. Of nearly 20,000 clones listed, approximately 82% are singletons. This clonotype originated in a human donor in good health. The J gene is TRBJ2-4, the V gene TRBV19, with TRBD2 matching over 10 bases. Sample: CD4+ T cells from PBMCs, cultured in vitro. CDR3 amino acids: CASSDRTSGNIQYF. In DNA form, the CDR3 reads TGTGCCAGTAGTGATCGGACTAGCGGAAACATTCAGTACTTC.